This T cell receptor beta chain was sequenced in a study of blood T cell repertoires in COVID-19. Looking at the study overall: PBMCs, B-cell-depleted T cells, or T cells were the source of the cDNA or gDNA that made up the material.

The CDR3 extends over 14 amino acids. CDR1 SGHKS and CDR2 YYEKEE come from the germline V gene (reference sequence). The V and J ends lost 4 bases and 4 bases respectively, with 14 bases between them. Original handling: Amplification with reference gene primers provided the estimates of nucleated cell counts. Generated by immunoSEQ multiplex PCR, the TCRdb table keeps only in-frame clones and is missing some. That table furnishes V, J and clone size, whereas the DNA furnished D and trimming. The sample lists approximately 440,000 clones, roughly 88% occurring once. This TCR derives from a man aged 18 to 29 who had recovered from COVID-19. Sequencing used PBMCs or T cells enriched from blood (not recorded which). The chain links TRBV5-5 to TRBJ1-1, with D maybe TRBD1 (6 bases). The CDR3 nucleotides are TGTGCCAGCAGCATACAGACAGGCGGCACTGAAGCTTTCTTT. This encodes CASSIQTGGTEAFF.